This record covers a single TCR beta chain. Germline lookup yields CDR1 LGHNA and CDR2 YNFKEQ. CDR3 size: 13 residues. With 0 bases removed from V and 1 base from J, the gap between germline ends came to 3 bases. These data originate in a study of T cells in Graves' hyperthyroidism and ophthalmopathy. RNA transcripts yielded amplified TCR beta CDR3 regions. Researchers ran a first-round RT-PCR on the TCR CDR3 using the HTBI primer set. TCRdb fed the multiplex PCR reads into MiXCR, producing one record per CDR3 protein. Seen here are a few hundred thousand distinct CDR3 sequences, 15% observed once, and the top ten hold about 33%.

The receptor's source is a woman aged 25-40 years with Graves' hyperthyroidism. The chain joins TRBV4-2 to TRBJ2-5; D gene ambiguous. Sequencing was done on a sample of blood. CDR3 amino acids: CASSQDFQETQYF. CDR3 bases: TGTGCCAGCAGCCAAGATTTCCAAGAGACCCAGTACTTC.